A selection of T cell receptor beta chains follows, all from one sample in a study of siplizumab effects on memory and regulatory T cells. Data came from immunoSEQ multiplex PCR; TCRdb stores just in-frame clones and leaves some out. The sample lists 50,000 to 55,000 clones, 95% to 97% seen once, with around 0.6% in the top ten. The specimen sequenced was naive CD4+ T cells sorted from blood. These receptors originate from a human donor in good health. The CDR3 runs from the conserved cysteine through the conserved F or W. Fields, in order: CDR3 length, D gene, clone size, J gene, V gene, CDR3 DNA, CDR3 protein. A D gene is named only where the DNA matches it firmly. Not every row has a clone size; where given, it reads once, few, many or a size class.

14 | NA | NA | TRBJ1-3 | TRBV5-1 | TGCGCCAGCAGCGAGGGGGGAGTTGGAAACACCATATATTTT | CASSEGGVGNTIYF
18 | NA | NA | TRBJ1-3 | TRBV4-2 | TGTGCCAGCAGCCAAGCTCCTCCGGGGGCCACCTCTGGAAACACCATATATTTT | CASSQAPPGATSGNTIYF
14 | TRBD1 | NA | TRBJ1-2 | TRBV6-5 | TGTGCCAGCAGTAGAGGGGGCGCGTCGTTTGGCTACACCTTC | CASSRGGASFGYTF
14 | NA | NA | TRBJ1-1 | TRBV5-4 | TGTGCCAGCAGCTTGGGGGGGGAGAACACTGAAGCTTTCTTT | CASSLGGENTEAFF
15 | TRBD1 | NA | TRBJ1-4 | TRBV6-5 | TGTGCCAGCAGTACGGACAGGGGCCCGAATGAAAAACTGTTTTTT | CASSTDRGPNEKLFF
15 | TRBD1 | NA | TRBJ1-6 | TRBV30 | TGTGCCTGGAGCAGACAGGGGAAAGGGAATTCACCCCTCCACTTT | CAWSRQGKGNSPLHF
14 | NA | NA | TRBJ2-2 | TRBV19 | TGTGCCAGTAGTACACCCACAGGGACCGGGGAGCTGTTTTTT | CASSTPTGTGELFF
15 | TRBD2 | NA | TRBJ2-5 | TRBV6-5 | TGTGCCAGCAGTTACTTAGCGGGAGAGTGGGAGACCCAGTACTTC | CASSYLAGEWETQYF
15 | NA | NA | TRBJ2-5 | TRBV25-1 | TGTGCCAGCAGTCAGGCCCGTGGTTACCAAGAGACCCAGTACTTC | CASSQARGYQETQYF
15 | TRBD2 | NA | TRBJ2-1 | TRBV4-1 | TGCGCCAGCACACCCAGCGCGGGAGGATACAATGAGCAGTTCTTC | CASTPSAGGYNEQFF
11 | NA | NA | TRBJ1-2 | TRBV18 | TGTGCCAGCTCACCACATTCCGGCTACACCTTC | CASSPHSGYTF
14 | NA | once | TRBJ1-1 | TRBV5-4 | TGTGCCAGCAGCTTGGAAGGCCGCAACGTTGAAGCTTTCTTT | CASSLEGRNVEAFF
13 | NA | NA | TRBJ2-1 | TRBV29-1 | TGCAGCGAGGCACGGGACCGAGCGAGTGAGCAGTTCTTC | CSEARDRASEQFF
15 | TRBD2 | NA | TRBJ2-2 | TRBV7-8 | TGTGCCAGCAGACCAACTAGCGGGACCACCGGGGAGCTGTTTTTT | CASRPTSGTTGELFF
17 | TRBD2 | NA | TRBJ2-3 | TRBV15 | TGTGCCACCAGCAGTGGGACTAGCGGAGCTAGCACAGATACGCAGTATTTT | CATSSGTSGASTDTQYF
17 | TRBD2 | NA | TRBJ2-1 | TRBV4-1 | TGCGCCAGCAGCCAAGTAAAGGCGGGAGCCCCCTACAATGAGCAGTTCTTC | CASSQVKAGAPYNEQFF
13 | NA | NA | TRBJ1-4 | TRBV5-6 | TGTGCCAGCAGCTCGGGACGGGGTGAAAAACTGTTTTTT | CASSSGRGEKLFF
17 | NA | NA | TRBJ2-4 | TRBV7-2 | TGTGCCAGCAGCGAACGCCCGGGGGGCGCGACCAAAAACATTCAGTACTTC | CASSERPGGATKNIQYF
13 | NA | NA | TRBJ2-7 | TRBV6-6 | TGTGCCAGCAGTAATAGCGGTAAATACGAGCAGTACTTC | CASSNSGKYEQYF
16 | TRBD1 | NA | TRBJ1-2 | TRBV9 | TGTGCCAGCAGTCCCCACCGGGACAGGGACATCTATGGCTACACCTTC | CASSPHRDRDIYGYTF
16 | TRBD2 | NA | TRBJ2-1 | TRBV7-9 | TGTGCCAGCAGCCGATGGACTAGCGGGAGGGTAGATGAGCAGTTCTTC | CASSRWTSGRVDEQFF
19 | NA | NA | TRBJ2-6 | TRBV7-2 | TGTGCCAGCAGCTTAGGTTGGGCACAGGGTTACACTGGGGCCAACGTCCTGACTTTC | CASSLGWAQGYTGANVLTF
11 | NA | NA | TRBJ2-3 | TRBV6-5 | TGTGCCAGTAGGAGCACAGATACGCAGTATTTT | CASRSTDTQYF
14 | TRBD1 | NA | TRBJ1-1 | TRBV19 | TGTGCCAGTAGGCAGGGGGCTCAGGGCACTGAAGCTTTCTTT | CASRQGAQGTEAFF
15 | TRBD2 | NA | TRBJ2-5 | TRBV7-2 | TGTGCCAGCAGCCTCGCTCTAGCGGGTATGAAGACCCAGTACTTC | CASSLALAGMKTQYF
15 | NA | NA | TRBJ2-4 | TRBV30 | TGTGCCTGGAGCCCCATTAGAAAACGAGGGAACATTCAGTACTTC | CAWSPIRKRGNIQYF
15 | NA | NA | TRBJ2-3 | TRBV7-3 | TGTGCCAGCAGCCCCGGGGAGCTAAGCACAGATACGCAGTATTTT | CASSPGELSTDTQYF
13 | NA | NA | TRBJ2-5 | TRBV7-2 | TGTGCCAGCAGCTTTACAGTGGAAGAGACCCAGTACTTC | CASSFTVEETQYF
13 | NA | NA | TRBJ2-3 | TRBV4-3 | TGCGCCAGCAGCCAAGAATCTAGAGATACGCAGTATTTT | CASSQESRDTQYF
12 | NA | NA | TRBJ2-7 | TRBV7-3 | TGTGCCAGCAGTTACGGGGGAAGCGAGCAGTACTTC | CASSYGGSEQYF
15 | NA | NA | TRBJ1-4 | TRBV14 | TGTGCCAGCAGCCAAAACCGGGACCGGGGGGAAAAACTGTTTTTT | CASSQNRDRGEKLFF
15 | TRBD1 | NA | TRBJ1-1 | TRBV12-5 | TGTGCTAGTGGTCCCACAGGGGTGTGGGACACTGAAGCTTTCTTT | CASGPTGVWDTEAFF
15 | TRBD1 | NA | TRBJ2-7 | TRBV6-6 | TGTGCCAGCAGTTACTCGCGGGACAGGGGTGACGAGCAGTACTTC | CASSYSRDRGDEQYF
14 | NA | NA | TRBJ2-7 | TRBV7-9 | TGTGCCAGCAGCTTAGCGCCCCAGAACTACGAGCAGTACTTC | CASSLAPQNYEQYF
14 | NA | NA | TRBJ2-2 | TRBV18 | TGTGCCAGCTCACCAGAGGTGAGCACCGGGGAGCTGTTTTTT | CASSPEVSTGELFF
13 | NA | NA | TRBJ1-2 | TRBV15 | TGTGCCACCAGCAGAGGTGTCATCTTAGGCTACACCTTC | CATSRGVILGYTF